This T cell receptor (beta chain) was observed in a study of memory CD4+ T cells and cytomegalovirus serostatus (dated by TCRdb to the late 2010s). Concerning the study at large: The cohort comprised roughly 35 healthy Belgian adults, 9 CMV seropositive and around 24 CMV seronegative. CD4+ memory TCRbeta repertoires of a Belgian cohort with known cytomegalovirus serostatus were sequenced in order to replicate a published TCR-based CMV serostatus classifier. What the work shows at the level of the full study, not this receptor alone: A median bootstrapped AUC of 0.95 with a 95% CI of 0.76-1.00 was achieved on the Belgian cohort by the original-framework classifier. Only CD4+CD45RO+ memory cells were sequenced, in contrast to the original study, which included naive and memory CD4+ and CD8+ populations. For predicting CMV serostatus, the median bootstrapped AUC was approximately 0.95 using the original framework and about 0.89 using a US-trained random forest. The results were interpreted as suggesting that the CMV-associated TCR signature is largely present in the CD4+ memory repertoire. Of fewer than 200 previously reported CMV-associated TCRbeta sequences, 60 to 85 appeared in the CD4+ memory repertoires, each in one to five individuals.

Single viable CD3+CD4+CD8-CD45RO+ cells were sorted as memory CD4+ T cells on a FACSAria II. CMV serostatus was determined using a Roche Elecsys assay that detects serum IgG against CMV pp150, pp28, p38 and p52. After the samples were thawed, total CD4+ T cells were enriched through positive selection using CD4 magnetic microbeads. The samples came from a different study that was designed specifically to examine the CD4+ T cell memory repertoire. Peripheral blood mononuclear cells were isolated and cryopreserved following standard operating procedures; serum was stored at -80 °C. The staining used CD3-PerCP (BW264/56), CD4-APC (RPA-T4), CD45RO-PE (UCHT1) and CD8-Pacific Orange (3B5) antibodies, and Sytox blue was used to exclude non-viable cells. Comment on this clone: The specificity of this receptor is unknown. Qualities for individual bases were not recorded, and no much larger clone is one base off.

Genomic DNA was extracted from sorted cells with the Quick-DNA Microprep Kit. Amplification of TCRbeta DNA was done with the immunoSEQ hsTCRbeta kit, following the protocol from the manufacturer. TCRbeta libraries were sequenced on an Illumina MiSeq instrument. Per the source publication's procedure: Removing out-of-frame sequences left some 2,200,000 distinct TCRbeta sequences, an average of about 67,000 per individual. Each individual was scored using the number of about 180 previously reported CMV-associated TCRbeta sequences that the individual carried and the total number of productive distinct TCRbeta sequences. A beta-binomial model was reimplemented in Python, and random forests from scikit-learn, run with default parameters, were trained on data from the US cohort. Classifier performance on the Belgian cohort was summarized as median AUC with percentile confidence intervals over 10,000 bootstrap iterations. This is the immuneACCESS table as TCRdb keeps it, with only in-frame sequences that have V and J called. A part of the clones is gone; compared with another copy, unresolved V genes explain less than half, and the rest is unexplained. Clonal size and the V and J genes are those of that table, whereas D and trimming came from the DNA. For this sample the table gives tens of thousands of clones, of which about 80% were detected only once. The top ten clones comprise roughly 3% of the sample.

The sequence came from an adult in good health and CMV-seropositive. Sequences were obtained from memory CD4+ T cells from blood.

The CDR3 protein sequence reads: CAWSVQSGPGETQYF. The bases read TGTGCCTGGAGCGTCCAAAGCGGACCCGGCGAGACCCAGTACTTC. The rearranged segments are TRBV30 and TRBJ2-5; TRBD2 is perhaps the D gene, given 5 matching bases. The CDR1 and CDR2 encoded by the germline V gene (reference sequence) are GTSNPN and SVGIG. From the cysteine up to the phenylalanine, the CDR3 has a length of 15 residues. The DNA shown is the 45-base CDR3, in frame from base 1. A distance of 19 bases separates the germline ends of V and J, which lose 3 bases and 5 bases respectively.